The TCR beta chain under discussion was sequenced for a study of blood T cell repertoires in COVID-19. On the study more broadly: The United States, Italy and Spain provided the acute and convalescent COVID-19 samples.

Exposed enrollees encountered a COVID-19 case at some point within 2 weeks before study entry. The method was immunoSEQ multiplex PCR; TCRdb's version includes in-frame clones alone and lacks a portion of them. The sample includes roughly 400,000 clones, over 75% of them seen just once. Sample: PBMCs or T cells enriched from blood (not recorded which). The sequence came from a woman aged 18 to 35 who had been exposed to COVID-19.

This chain's CDR3 is CASSETGNYGYTF. The DNA of the CDR3 is TGTGCCAGCAGTGAAACAGGGAACTATGGCTACACCTTC. The chain employs TRBV2 and TRBJ1-2; D is perhaps TRBD1 (6 bases). The CDR3 runs 13 residues. V lost 2 bases and J 2 bases, leaving 6 bases between the germline ends. In germline, CDR1 is SNHLY, CDR2 FYNNEI.